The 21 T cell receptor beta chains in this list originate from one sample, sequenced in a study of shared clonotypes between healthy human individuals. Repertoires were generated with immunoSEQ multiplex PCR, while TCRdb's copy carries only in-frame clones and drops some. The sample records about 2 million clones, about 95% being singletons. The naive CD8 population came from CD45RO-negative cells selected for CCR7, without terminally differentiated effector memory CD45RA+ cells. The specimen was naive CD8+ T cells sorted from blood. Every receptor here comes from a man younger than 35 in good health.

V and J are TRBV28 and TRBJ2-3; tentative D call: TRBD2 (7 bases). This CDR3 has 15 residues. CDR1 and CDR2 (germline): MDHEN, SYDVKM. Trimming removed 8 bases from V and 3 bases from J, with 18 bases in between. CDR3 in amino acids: CASFPGGAGTDTQYF. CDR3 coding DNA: TGTGCCAGCTTCCCTGGGGGGGCAGGGACAGATACGCAGTATTTT.

In DNA, the CDR3 is TGTGCCAGCAGTGTATGGACAACCCGGGCGTACTTC. Translation: CASSVWTTRAYF. V gene TRBV25-1 combines with J gene TRBJ2-7; D may be TRBD1 (5 bases). Trimming removed 4 bases at V and 12 bases at J, with 16 bases between. This CDR3 spans 12 amino acids. Germline lookup yields CDR1 MGHDK and CDR2 SYGVNS.

DNA for the CDR3: TGTGCCAGCAGTTGGACAGGGGCGATCAATGAGCAGTTCTTC. Residues: CASSWTGAINEQFF. This chain uses TRBV27 with TRBJ2-1; 9 nucleotides agree with TRBD1. CDR1 is MNHEY, CDR2 SMNVEV, per germline (reference sequence). The CDR3 is 14 amino acids. Trimming cost V 4 bases and J 6 bases; bases outside gene matches: 4.

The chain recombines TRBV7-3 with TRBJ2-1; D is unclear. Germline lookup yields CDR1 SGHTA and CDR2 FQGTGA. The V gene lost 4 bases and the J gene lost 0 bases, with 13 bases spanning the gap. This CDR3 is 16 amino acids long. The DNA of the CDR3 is TGTGCCAGCAGCTCTTCGACGGATGGCTCCTACAATGAGCAGTTCTTC. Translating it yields CASSSSTDGSYNEQFF.

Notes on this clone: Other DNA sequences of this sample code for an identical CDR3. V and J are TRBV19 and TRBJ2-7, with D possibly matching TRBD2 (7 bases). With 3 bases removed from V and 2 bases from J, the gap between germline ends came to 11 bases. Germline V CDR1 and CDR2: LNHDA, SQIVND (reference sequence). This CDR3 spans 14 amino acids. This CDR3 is CASSITGGAYEQYF. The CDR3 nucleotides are TGTGCCAGTAGTATTACGGGGGGCGCCTACGAGCAGTACTTC.

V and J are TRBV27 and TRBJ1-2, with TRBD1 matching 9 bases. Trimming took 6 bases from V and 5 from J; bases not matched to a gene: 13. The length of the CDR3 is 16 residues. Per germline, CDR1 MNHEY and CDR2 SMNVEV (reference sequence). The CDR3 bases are TGTGCCAGCAGCAAATTGGGGACAGGGCTAGGGTATGGCTACACCTTC. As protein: CASSKLGTGLGYGYTF.

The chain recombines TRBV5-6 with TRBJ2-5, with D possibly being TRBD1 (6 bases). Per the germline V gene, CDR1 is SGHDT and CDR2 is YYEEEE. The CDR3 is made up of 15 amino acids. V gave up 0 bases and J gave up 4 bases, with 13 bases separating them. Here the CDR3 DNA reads TGTGCCAGCAGCTTGGCTGGGGGCGCCCCAGAGACCCAGTACTTC. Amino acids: CASSLAGGAPETQYF.

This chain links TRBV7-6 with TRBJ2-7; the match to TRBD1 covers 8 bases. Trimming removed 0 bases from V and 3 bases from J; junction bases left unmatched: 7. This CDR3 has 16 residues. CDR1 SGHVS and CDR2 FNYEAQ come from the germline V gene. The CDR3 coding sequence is TGTGCCAGCAGCTTAGCGCCGGGACAGGTCGACTACGAGCAGTACTTC. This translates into CASSLAPGQVDYEQYF. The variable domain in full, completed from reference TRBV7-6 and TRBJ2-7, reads GAGVSQSPRYKVTKRGQDVALRCDPISGHVSLYWYRQALGQGPEFLTYFNYEAQQDKSGLPNDRFSAERPEGSISTLTIQRTEQRDSAMYRCASSLAPGQVDYEQYFGPGTRLTVT.

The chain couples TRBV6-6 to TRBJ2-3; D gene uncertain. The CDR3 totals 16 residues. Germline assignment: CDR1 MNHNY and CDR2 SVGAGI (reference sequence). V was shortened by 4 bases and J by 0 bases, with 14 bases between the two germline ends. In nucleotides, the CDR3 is TGTGCCAGCAGTTCTTCTGGCGGCGTAAGCACAGATACGCAGTATTTT. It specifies CASSSSGGVSTDTQYF.

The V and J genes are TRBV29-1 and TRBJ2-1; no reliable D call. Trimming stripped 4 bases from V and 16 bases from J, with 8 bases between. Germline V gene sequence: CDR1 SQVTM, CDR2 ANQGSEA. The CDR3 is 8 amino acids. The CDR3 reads CSVAKGFF. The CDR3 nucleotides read TGCAGCGTTGCTAAGGGCTTCTTC.

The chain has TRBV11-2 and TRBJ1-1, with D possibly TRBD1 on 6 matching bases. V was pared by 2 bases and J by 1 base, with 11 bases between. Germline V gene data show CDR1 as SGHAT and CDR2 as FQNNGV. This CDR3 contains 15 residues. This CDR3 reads CASSLSGEANTEAFF. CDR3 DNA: TGTGCCAGCAGCTTATCAGGGGAGGCGAACACTGAAGCTTTCTTT.

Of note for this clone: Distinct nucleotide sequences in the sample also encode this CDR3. CDR3 sequence (DNA): TGTGCCAGCAGTTACGGACAAGGTGAAGCTTTCTTT. This encodes CASSYGQGEAFF. V usage is TRBV6-5 and J usage is TRBJ1-1, with D perhaps TRBD1 (5 bases). The V and J ends lost 2 bases and 7 bases respectively, with 8 bases between them. In germline, CDR1 is MNHEY, CDR2 SVGAGI. The CDR3 sequence is 12 residues long.

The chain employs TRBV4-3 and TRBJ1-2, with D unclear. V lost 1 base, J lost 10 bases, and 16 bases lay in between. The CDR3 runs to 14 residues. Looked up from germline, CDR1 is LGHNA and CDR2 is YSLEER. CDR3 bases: TGCGCCAGCAGCCAAGTAAAGTCGCTAGGACCCTACACCTTC. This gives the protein CASSQVKSLGPYTF.

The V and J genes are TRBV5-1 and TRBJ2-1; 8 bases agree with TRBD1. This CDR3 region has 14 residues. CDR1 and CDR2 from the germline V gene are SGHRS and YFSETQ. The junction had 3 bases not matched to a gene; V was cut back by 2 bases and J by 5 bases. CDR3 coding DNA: TGCGCCAGCAGCTTACCGACAGGGGACAATGAGCAGTTCTTC. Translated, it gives CASSLPTGDNEQFF.

CDR3 region: CASSYTDGAFGTEAFF. The CDR3 coding sequence is TGTGCCAGCAGCTATACGGACGGAGCCTTTGGCACTGAAGCTTTCTTT. The J gene is TRBJ1-1, the V gene TRBV7-2; no definite D call. The CDR3 is 16 residues long. Trimming left V 4 bases short and J 4 bases short, with 19 bases between. The germline V gene has CDR1 SGHTA and CDR2 FQGNSA. Complete variable domain (other parts from reference TRBV7-2 and TRBJ1-1): GAGVSQSPSNKVTEKGKDVELRCDPISGHTALYWYRQSLGQGLEFLIYFQGNSAPDKSGLPSDRFSAERTGGSVSTLTIQRTQQEDSAVYLCASSYTDGAFGTEAFFGQGTRLTVV.

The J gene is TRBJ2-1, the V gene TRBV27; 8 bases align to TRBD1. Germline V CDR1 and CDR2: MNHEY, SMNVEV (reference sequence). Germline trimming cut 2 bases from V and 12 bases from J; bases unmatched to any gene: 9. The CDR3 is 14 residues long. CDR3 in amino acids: CASSLTGTGSVQFF. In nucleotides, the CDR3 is TGTGCCAGCAGTTTAACCGGGACAGGATCCGTGCAGTTCTTC.

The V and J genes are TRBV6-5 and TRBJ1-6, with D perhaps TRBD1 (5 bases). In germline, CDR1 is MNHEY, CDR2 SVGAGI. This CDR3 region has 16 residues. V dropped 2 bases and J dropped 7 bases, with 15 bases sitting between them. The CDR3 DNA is TGTGCCAGCAGTTACGGGACCCTGGGCGAAAATTCACCCCTCCACTTT. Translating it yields CASSYGTLGENSPLHF.

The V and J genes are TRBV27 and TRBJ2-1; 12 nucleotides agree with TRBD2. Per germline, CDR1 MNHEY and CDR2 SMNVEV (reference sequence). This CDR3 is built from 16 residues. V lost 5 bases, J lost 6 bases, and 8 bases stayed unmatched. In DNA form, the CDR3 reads TGTGCCAGCAGTCGGGTGACTAGCGGGAGCTTCAATGAGCAGTTCTTC. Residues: CASSRVTSGSFNEQFF.

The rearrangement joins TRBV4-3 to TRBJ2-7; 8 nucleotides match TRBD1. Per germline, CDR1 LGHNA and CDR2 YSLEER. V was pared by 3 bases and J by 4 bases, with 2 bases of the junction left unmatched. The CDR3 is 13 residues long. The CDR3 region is CASSQTGEYEQYF. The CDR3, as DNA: TGCGCCAGCAGCCAGACAGGGGAGTACGAGCAGTACTTC.

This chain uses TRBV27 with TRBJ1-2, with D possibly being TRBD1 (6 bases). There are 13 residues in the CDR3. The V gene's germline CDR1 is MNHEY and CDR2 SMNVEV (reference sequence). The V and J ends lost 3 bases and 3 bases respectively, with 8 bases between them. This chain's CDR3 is CASSFGQHYGYTF. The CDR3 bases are TGTGCCAGCAGTTTCGGACAGCACTATGGCTACACCTTC.

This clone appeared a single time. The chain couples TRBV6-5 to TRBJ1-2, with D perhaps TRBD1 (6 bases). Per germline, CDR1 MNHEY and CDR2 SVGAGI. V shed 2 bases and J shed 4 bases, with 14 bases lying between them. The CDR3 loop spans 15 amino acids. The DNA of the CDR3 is TGTGCCAGCAGTTACCAAGGGGGTCTCGGCTATGGCTACACCTTC. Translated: CASSYQGGLGYGYTF.